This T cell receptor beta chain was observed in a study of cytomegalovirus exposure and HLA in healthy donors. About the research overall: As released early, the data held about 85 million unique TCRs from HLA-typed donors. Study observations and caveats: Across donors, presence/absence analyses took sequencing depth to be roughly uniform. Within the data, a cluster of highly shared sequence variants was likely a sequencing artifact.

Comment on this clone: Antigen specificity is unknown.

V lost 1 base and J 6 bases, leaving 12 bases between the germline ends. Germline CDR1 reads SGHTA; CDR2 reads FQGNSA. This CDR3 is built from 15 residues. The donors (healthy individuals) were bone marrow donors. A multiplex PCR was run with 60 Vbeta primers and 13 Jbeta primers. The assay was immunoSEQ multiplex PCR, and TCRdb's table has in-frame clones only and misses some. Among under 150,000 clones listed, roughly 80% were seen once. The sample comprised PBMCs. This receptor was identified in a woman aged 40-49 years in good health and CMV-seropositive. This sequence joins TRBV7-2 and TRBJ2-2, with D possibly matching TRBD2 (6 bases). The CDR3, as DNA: TGTGCCAGCAGCTTAGAAGGTCTAGCGTCCGGGGAGCTGTTTTTT. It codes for CASSLEGLASGELFF.